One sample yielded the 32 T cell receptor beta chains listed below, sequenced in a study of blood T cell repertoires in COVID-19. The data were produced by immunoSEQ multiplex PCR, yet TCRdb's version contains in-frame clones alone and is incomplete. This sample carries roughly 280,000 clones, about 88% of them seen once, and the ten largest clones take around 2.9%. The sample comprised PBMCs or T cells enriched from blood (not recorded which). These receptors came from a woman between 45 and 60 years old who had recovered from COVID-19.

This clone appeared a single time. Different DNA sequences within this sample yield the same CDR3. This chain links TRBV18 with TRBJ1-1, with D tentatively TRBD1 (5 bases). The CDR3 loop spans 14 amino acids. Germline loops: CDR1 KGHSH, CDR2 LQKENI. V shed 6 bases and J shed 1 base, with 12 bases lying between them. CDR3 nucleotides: TGTGCCAGCTCCCCTAGTACAGGGAACACTGAAGCTTTCTTT. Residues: CASSPSTGNTEAFF. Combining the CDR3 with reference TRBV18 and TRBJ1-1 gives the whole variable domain NAGVMQNPRHLVRRRGQEARLRCSPMKGHSHVYWYRQLPEEGLKFMVYLQKENIIDESGMPKERFSAEFPKEGPSILRIQQVVRGDSAAYFCASSPSTGNTEAFFGQGTRLTVV.

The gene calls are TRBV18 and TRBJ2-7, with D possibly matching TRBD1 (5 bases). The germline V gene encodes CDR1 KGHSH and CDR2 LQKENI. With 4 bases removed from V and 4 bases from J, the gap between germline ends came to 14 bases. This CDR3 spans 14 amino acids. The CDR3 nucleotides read TGTGCCAGCTCACTACAGGCTGGGGCGTACGAGCAGTACTTC. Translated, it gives CASSLQAGAYEQYF. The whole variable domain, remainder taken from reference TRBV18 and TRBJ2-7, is NAGVMQNPRHLVRRRGQEARLRCSPMKGHSHVYWYRQLPEEGLKFMVYLQKENIIDESGMPKERFSAEFPKEGPSILRIQQVVRGDSAAYFCASSLQAGAYEQYFGPGTRLTVT.

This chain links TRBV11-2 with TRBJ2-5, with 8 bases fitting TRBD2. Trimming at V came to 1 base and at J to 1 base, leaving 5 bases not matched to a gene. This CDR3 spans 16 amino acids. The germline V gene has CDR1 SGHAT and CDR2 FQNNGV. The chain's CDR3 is CASSLGTSPLQETQYF. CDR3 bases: TGTGCCAGCAGCTTAGGGACTAGCCCACTCCAAGAGACCCAGTACTTC.

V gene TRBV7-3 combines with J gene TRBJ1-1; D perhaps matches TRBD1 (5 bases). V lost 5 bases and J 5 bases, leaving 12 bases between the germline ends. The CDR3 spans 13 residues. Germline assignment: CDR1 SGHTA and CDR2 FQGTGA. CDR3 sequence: CASSMGGGTEAFF. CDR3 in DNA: TGTGCCAGCAGCATGGGCGGGGGAACTGAAGCTTTCTTT.

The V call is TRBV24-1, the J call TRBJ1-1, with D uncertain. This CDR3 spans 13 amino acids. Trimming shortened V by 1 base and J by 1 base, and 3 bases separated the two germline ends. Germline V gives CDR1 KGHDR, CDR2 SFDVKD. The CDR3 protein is CATSDFKNTEAFF. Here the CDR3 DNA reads TGTGCCACCAGTGATTTCAAGAACACTGAAGCTTTCTTT.

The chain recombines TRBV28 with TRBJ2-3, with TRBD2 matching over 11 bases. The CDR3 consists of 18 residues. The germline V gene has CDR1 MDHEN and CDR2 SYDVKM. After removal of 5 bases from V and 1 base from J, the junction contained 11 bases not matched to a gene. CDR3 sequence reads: CASSPYPGLAVGTDTQYF. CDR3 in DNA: TGTGCCAGCAGTCCGTACCCGGGACTAGCGGTTGGCACAGATACGCAGTATTTT.

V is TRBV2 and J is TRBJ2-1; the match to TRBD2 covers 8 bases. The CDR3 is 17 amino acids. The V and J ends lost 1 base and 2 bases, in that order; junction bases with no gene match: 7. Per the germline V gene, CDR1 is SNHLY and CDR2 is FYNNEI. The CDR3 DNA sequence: TGTGCCAGCAGTGAAGAGCGGGTAGCGGGGCCCTACAATGAGCAGTTCTTC. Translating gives CASSEERVAGPYNEQFF.

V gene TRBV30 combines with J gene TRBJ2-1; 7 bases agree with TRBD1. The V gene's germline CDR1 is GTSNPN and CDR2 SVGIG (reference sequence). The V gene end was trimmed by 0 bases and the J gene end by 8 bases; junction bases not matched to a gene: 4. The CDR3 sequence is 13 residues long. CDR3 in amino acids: CAWSVEGAHEQFF. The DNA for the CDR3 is TGTGCCTGGAGTGTCGAGGGGGCCCATGAGCAGTTCTTC.

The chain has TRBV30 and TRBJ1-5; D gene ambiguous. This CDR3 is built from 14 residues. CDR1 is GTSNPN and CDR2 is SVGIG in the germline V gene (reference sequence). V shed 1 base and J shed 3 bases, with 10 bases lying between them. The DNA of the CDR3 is TGTGCCTGGAGTGAGCCCAGGATCAATCAGCCCCAGCATTTT. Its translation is CAWSEPRINQPQHF. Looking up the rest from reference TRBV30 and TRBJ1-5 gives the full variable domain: SQTIHQWPATLVQPVGSPLSLECTVEGTSNPNLYWYRQAAGRGLQLLFYSVGIGQISSEVPQNLSASRPQDRQFILSSKKLLLSDSGFYLCAWSEPRINQPQHFGDGTRLSIL.

CDR3 nucleotide sequence: TGTGCCAGCAGCCCCAGAAGGTCGGCTAGCGGCACAGATACGCAGTATTTT. This sequence encodes CASSPRRSASGTDTQYF. V gene TRBV9 combines with J gene TRBJ2-3; D possibly corresponds to TRBD2 (6 bases). The CDR3 length is 17 residues. V shed 4 bases and J shed 1 base, with 19 bases lying between them. Germline loops: CDR1 SGDLS, CDR2 YYNGEE. Supplemented by reference TRBV9 and TRBJ2-3, the full variable domain reads DSGVTQTPKHLITATGQRVTLRCSPRSGDLSVYWYQQSLDQGLQFLIQYYNGEERAKGNILERFSAQQFPDLHSELNLSSLELGDSALYFCASSPRRSASGTDTQYFGPGTRLTVL.

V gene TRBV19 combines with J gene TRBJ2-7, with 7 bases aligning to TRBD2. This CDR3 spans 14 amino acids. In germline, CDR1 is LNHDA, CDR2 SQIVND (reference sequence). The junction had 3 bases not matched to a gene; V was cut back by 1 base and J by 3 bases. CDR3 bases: TGTGCCAGTAGTATAGCTAGCGGATACTACGAGCAGTACTTC. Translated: CASSIASGYYEQYF.

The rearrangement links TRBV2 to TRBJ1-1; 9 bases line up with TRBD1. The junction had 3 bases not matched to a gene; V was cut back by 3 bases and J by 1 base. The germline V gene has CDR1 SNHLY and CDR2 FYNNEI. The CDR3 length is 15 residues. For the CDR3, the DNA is TGTGCCAGCAGTGAGGGGACAGGGAGGAACACTGAAGCTTTCTTT. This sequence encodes CASSEGTGRNTEAFF.

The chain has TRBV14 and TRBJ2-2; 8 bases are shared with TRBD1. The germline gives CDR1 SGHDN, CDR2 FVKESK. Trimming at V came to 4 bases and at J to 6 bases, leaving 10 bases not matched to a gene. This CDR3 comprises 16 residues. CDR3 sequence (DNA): TGTGCCAGCAGCCTACGGTTGGACAGGGTTCCCGGGGAGCTGTTTTTT. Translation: CASSLRLDRVPGELFF. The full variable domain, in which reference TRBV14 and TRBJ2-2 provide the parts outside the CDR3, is EAGVTQFPSHSVIEKGQTVTLRCDPISGHDNLYWYRRVMGKEIKFLLHFVKESKQDESGMPNNRFLAERTGGTYSTLKVQPAELEDSGVYFCASSLRLDRVPGELFFGEGSRLTVL.

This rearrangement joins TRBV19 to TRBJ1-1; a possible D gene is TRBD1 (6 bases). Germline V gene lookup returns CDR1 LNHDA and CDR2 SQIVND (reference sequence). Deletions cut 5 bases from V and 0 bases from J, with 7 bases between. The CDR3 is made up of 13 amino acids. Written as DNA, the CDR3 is TGTGCCAGTAGTTGGGACATGAACACTGAAGCTTTCTTT. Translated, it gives CASSWDMNTEAFF.

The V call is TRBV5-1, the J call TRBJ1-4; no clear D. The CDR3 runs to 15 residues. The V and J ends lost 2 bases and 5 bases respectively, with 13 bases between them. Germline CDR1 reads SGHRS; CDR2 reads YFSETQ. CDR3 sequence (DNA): TGCGCCAGCAGCTTCGGTGGTTCGGGGAATGAAAAACTGTTTTTT. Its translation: CASSFGGSGNEKLFF.

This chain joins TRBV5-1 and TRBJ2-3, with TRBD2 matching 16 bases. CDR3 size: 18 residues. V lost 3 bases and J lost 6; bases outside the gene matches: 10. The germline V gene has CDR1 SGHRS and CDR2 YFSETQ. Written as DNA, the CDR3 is TGCGCCAGCAGCTGGGGACTAGCGGGAGGGCCCTCGGGGGATACGCAGTATTTT. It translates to CASSWGLAGGPSGDTQYF.

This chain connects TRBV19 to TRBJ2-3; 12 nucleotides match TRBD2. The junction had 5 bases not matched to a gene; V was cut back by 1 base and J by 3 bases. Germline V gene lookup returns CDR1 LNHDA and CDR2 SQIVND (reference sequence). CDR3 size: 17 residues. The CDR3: CASSIVSTSGRTDTQYF. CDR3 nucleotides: TGTGCCAGTAGTATAGTGTCGACTAGCGGGAGAACAGATACGCAGTATTTT.

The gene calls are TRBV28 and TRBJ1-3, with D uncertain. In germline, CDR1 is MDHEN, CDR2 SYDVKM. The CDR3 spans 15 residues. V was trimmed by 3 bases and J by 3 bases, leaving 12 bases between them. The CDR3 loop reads CASSFSLPFGNTIYF. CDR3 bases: TGTGCCAGCAGTTTTTCCCTTCCTTTTGGAAACACCATATATTTT. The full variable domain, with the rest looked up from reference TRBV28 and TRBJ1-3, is DVKVTQSSRYLVKRTGEKVFLECVQDMDHENMFWYRQDPGLGLRLIYFSYDVKMKEKGDIPEGYSVSREKKERFSLILESASTNQTSMYLCASSFSLPFGNTIYFGEGSWLTVV.

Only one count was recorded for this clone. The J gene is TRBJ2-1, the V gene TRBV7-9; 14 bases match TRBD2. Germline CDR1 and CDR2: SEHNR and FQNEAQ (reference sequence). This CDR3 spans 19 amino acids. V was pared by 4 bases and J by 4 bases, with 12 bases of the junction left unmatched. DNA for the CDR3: TGTGCCAGCAGCTCCAGACTAGCGGGAGGGGTTACTACTTACAATGAGCAGTTCTTC. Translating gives CASSSRLAGGVTTYNEQFF.

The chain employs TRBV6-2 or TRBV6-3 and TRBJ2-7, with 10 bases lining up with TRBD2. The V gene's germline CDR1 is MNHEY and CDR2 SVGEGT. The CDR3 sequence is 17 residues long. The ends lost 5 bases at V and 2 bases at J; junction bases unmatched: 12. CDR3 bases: TGTGCCAGCAGTGACTACTCCCTAGCGGGGGTAGCCTACGAGCAGTACTTC. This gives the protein CASSDYSLAGVAYEQYF.

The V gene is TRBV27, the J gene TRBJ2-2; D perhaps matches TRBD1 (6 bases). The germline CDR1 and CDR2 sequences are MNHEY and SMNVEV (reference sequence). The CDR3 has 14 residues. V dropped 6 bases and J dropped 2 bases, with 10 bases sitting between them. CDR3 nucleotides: TGTGCCAGCAGCTCGACAGGAAACACCGGGGAGCTGTTTTTT. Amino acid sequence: CASSSTGNTGELFF.

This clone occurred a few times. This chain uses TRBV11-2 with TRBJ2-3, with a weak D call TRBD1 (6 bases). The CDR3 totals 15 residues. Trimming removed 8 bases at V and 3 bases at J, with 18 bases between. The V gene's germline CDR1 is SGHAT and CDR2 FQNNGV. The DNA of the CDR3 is TGTGCCAGCTCCGATCAGGGGATTAGGACAGATACGCAGTATTTT. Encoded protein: CASSDQGIRTDTQYF.

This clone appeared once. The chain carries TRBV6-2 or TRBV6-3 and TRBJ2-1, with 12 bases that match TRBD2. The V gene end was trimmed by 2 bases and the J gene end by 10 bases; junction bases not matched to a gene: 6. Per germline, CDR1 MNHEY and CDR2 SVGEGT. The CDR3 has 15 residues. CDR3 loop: CASSYMRTSGTEQFF. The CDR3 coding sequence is TGTGCCAGCAGTTACATGCGGACTAGCGGGACCGAGCAGTTCTTC.

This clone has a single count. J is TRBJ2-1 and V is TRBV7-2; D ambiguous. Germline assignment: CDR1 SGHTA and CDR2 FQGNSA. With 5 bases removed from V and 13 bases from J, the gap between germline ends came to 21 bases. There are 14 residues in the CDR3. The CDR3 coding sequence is TGTGCCAGCAGCATACAGACCCTTTCCCCAGTACAGTTCTTC. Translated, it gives CASSIQTLSPVQFF. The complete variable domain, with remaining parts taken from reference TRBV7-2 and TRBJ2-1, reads GAGVSQSPSNKVTEKGKDVELRCDPISGHTALYWYRQSLGQGLEFLIYFQGNSAPDKSGLPSDRFSAERTGGSVSTLTIQRTQQEDSAVYLCASSIQTLSPVQFFGPGTRLTVL.

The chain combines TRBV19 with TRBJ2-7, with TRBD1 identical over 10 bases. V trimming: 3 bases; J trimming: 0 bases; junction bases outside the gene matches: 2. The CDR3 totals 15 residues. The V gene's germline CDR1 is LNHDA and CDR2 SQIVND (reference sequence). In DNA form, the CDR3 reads TGTGCCAGTAGTATGGGACAGGGGATCTCCTACGAGCAGTACTTC. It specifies CASSMGQGISYEQYF.

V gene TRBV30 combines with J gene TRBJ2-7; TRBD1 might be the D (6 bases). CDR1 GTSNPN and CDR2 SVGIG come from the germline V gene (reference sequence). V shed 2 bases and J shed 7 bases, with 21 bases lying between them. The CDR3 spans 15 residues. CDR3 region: CAWSRGSQGFGEQYF. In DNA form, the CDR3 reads TGTGCCTGGAGTCGGGGCAGCCAGGGGTTTGGGGAGCAGTACTTC.

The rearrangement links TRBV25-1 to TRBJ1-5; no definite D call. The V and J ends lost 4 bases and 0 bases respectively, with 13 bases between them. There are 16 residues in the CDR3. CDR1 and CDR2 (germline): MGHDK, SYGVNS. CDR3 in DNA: TGTGCCAGCAGTGGGACCGAGGGCAATAGCAATCAGCCCCAGCATTTT. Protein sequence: CASSGTEGNSNQPQHF.

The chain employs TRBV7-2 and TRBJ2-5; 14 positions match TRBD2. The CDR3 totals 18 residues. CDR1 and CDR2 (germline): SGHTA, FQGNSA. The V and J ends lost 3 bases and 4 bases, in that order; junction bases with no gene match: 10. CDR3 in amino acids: CASSLGGLAGARGETQYF. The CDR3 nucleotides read TGTGCCAGCAGCTTGGGGGGACTAGCGGGAGCTAGGGGAGAGACCCAGTACTTC.

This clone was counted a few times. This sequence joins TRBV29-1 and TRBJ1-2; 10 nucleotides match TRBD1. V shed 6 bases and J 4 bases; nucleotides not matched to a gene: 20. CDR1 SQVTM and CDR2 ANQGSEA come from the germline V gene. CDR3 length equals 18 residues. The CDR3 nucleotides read TGCAGCGTCGGAAGCCGCTCCGGGACAGGGGTGGAGACCTATGGCTACACCTTC. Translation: CSVGSRSGTGVETYGYTF.

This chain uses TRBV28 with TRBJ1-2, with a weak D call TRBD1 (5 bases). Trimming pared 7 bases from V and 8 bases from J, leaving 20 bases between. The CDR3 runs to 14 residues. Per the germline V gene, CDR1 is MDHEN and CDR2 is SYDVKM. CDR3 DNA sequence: TGTGCCAGCACCCCTTTGGGGGGGTCGGGCGGCTACACCTTC. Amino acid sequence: CASTPLGGSGGYTF.

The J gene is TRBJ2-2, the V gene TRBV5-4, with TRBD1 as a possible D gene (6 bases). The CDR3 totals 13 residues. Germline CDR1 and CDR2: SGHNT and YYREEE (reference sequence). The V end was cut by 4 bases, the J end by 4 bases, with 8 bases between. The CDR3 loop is CASSQGSTGELFF. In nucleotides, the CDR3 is TGTGCCAGCAGCCAGGGGTCCACCGGGGAGCTGTTTTTT.

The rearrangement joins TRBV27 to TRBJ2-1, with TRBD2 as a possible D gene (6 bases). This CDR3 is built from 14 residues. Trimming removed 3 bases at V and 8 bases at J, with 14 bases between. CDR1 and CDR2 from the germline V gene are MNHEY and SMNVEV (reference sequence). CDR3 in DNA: TGTGCCAGCAGTTTTTTGGGAGGTTCATATGAGCAGTTCTTC. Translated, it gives CASSFLGGSYEQFF.